The 31 T cell receptor beta chains below all came from one sample that was sequenced in a study of blood T cell repertoires in COVID-19. Generated by immunoSEQ multiplex PCR, the TCRdb table keeps only in-frame clones and is missing some. The sample consists of 130,000 to 150,000 clones, around four fifths of them appearing once. The sample was peripheral blood. The source of these receptors is a woman aged 40 to 50 with active or convalescent COVID-19.

The rearrangement uses TRBV27 and TRBJ2-3; 8 nucleotides match TRBD2. The CDR3 runs to 16 residues. CDR1 is MNHEY, CDR2 SMNVEV, per germline (reference sequence). The V segment lost 1 base and the J segment 2 bases; nucleotides outside the gene matches: 5. Written as DNA, the CDR3 is TGTGCCAGCAGTTTATACGGGGGGGAGACCACAGATACGCAGTATTTT. This gives the protein CASSLYGGETTDTQYF.

V and J are TRBV4-2 and TRBJ2-7; weak D call: TRBD2 (7 bases). V lost 4 bases and J lost 3, with 19 bases in between. Germline V gives CDR1 LGHNA, CDR2 YNFKEQ. This CDR3 spans 16 amino acids. This chain's CDR3 is CASSPVSGGAFYEQYF. The CDR3 DNA follows: TGTGCCAGCAGCCCCGTCTCGGGGGGCGCGTTCTACGAGCAGTACTTC.

The V and J genes are TRBV6-6 and TRBJ2-1; 10 nucleotides line up with TRBD2. This CDR3 is 13 amino acids long. The junction had 5 bases not matched to a gene; V was cut back by 10 bases and J by 5 bases. Germline loops: CDR1 MNHNY, CDR2 SVGAGI (reference sequence). The CDR3 DNA reads as TGTGCCATTAGCGGGAGGAGGGACAATGAGCAGTTCTTC. Its translation is CAISGRRDNEQFF.

CDR3 sequence: CASSIRDVRTEAFF. CDR3 coding DNA: TGTGCCAGTAGTATTCGGGATGTGCGGACTGAAGCTTTCTTT. This chain links TRBV19 with TRBJ1-1; D not resolved. The CDR3 has 14 amino acids. The germline gives CDR1 LNHDA, CDR2 SQIVND (reference sequence). The V end was cut by 3 bases, the J end by 5 bases, with 13 bases between.

CDR3 protein: CASSADRVSNQPQHF. In DNA form, the CDR3 reads TGTGCCAGCAGCGCCGACAGGGTCAGCAATCAGCCCCAGCATTTT. This sequence joins TRBV2 and TRBJ1-5; 7 nucleotides align to TRBD1. This CDR3 has 15 amino acids. Unmatched junction bases numbered 6, after V lost 6 bases and J lost 1 base. CDR1 is SNHLY, CDR2 FYNNEI, per germline.

The CDR3 spells CASSFQGTQYF. The CDR3 DNA reads as TGCGCCAGCAGTTTCCAGGGAACTCAGTACTTC. The chain is built from TRBV5-1 and TRBJ2-4, with a weak D call TRBD1 (5 bases). Per germline, CDR1 SGHRS and CDR2 YFSETQ. This CDR3 is 11 amino acids long. Trimming took 5 bases from V and 12 from J, leaving 12 bases between them.

The chain recombines TRBV5-1 with TRBJ2-2; 7 bases are shared with TRBD1. Germline values: CDR1 SGHRS, CDR2 YFSETQ. The V gene end was trimmed by 4 bases and the J gene end by 1 base; junction bases not matched to a gene: 7. The CDR3 contains 16 residues. CDR3 sequence: CASSPHRGENTGELFF. In DNA, the CDR3 is TGCGCCAGCAGCCCTCACAGGGGCGAGAACACCGGGGAGCTGTTTTTT.

The chain uses TRBV21-1 and TRBJ1-1; the DNA was not compared with TRBD1, the D call given in the table. TRBV21-1 is shown as a pseudogene. The CDR3 runs 9 residues. In nucleotides, the CDR3 is TGTGCCAGCACCCCTCAGGCTTTCTTT. Its protein is CASTPQAFF.

This rearrangement joins TRBV7-2 to TRBJ1-1; D perhaps matches TRBD1 (6 bases). The CDR3 is made up of 15 amino acids. The germline V and J ends were trimmed by 0 bases and 1 base, with 9 bases remaining between them. CDR1 SGHTA and CDR2 FQGNSA come from the germline V gene. The CDR3 nucleotides read TGTGCCAGCAGCTTAGCACCGACAGGGAACACTGAAGCTTTCTTT. Translated, it gives CASSLAPTGNTEAFF.

V is TRBV7-6 and J is TRBJ2-3, with D possibly being TRBD2 (6 bases). The germline V gene has CDR1 SGHVS and CDR2 FNYEAQ. This CDR3 comprises 15 residues. V was clipped by 4 bases and J by 2 bases, with 13 bases between them. DNA for the CDR3: TGTGCCAGCAGCTCTCAAAGCGGGCACACAGATACGCAGTATTTT. Translated, it gives CASSSQSGHTDTQYF.

V gene TRBV4-1 combines with J gene TRBJ1-3, with TRBD1 as a possible D gene (6 bases). This CDR3 is 16 amino acids long. V gave up 0 bases and J gave up 0 bases, with 9 bases separating them. Germline V gene sequence: CDR1 MGHRA, CDR2 YSYEKL. CDR3 nucleotides: TGCGCCAGCAGCCAAGATCGACAGGACTCTGGAAACACCATATATTTT. Translated, it gives CASSQDRQDSGNTIYF.

The rearrangement links TRBV28 to TRBJ1-1; 10 bases map to TRBD1. The CDR3 covers 16 residues. From germline, CDR1 is MDHEN and CDR2 SYDVKM. Trimming took 5 bases from V and 6 from J; bases not matched to a gene: 12. The CDR3 DNA is TGTGCCAGCAGTAGCCCGGGACAGGGGAGAAAGTCTGAAGCTTTCTTT. It yields the protein CASSSPGQGRKSEAFF.

The chain carries TRBV19 and TRBJ2-2, with D perhaps TRBD1 (6 bases). There are 16 residues in the CDR3. Germline V gives CDR1 LNHDA, CDR2 SQIVND (reference sequence). V was shortened by 5 bases and J by 5 bases, with 18 bases between the two germline ends. CDR3 bases: TGTGCCAGTAGTGCGTCCGGGACAACTGGGACCGGGGAGCTGTTTTTT. Its protein product is CASSASGTTGTGELFF.

The V gene is TRBV30, the J gene TRBJ2-7; 15 bases align to TRBD2. This CDR3 contains 15 residues. With V trimmed by 5 bases and J by 4 bases, 6 bases remained unmatched. Per germline, CDR1 GTSNPN and CDR2 SVGIG (reference sequence). The CDR3 DNA follows: TGTGCCTGGGGACTAGCGGGAGGGCGGGTATACGAGCAGTACTTC. Protein: CAWGLAGGRVYEQYF.

The chain has TRBV5-6 and TRBJ2-1; 12 bases line up with TRBD2. The CDR3 totals 15 residues. The germline gives CDR1 SGHDT, CDR2 YYEEEE. J gave up 12 bases and V 1 base, and 8 bases lay outside the gene matches. Here the CDR3 DNA reads TGTGCCAGCAGCTTGCCGACTAGCGGGGGTGTTTGGCAGTTCTTC. It translates to CASSLPTSGGVWQFF.

The V call is TRBV7-9, the J call TRBJ2-1; a possible D gene is TRBD2 (5 bases). The CDR3 contains 16 residues. The ends were cut back, 3 bases at V and 4 bases at J, with 16 bases in the middle. Germline values: CDR1 SEHNR, CDR2 FQNEAQ (reference sequence). In nucleotides, the CDR3 is TGTGCCAGCAGCTTCATCCTAAGCGGCCCGTACAATGAGCAGTTCTTC. It yields the protein CASSFILSGPYNEQFF.

This sequence joins TRBV5-1 and TRBJ2-7; TRBD1 might be the D (6 bases). The V and J ends lost 6 bases and 2 bases respectively, with 15 bases between them. Looked up from germline, CDR1 is SGHRS and CDR2 is YFSETQ. The CDR3 has 14 amino acids. CDR3 nucleotide sequence: TGCGCCAGCATCGTCGACAGGCTTACCTACGAGCAGTACTTC. Translated, it gives CASIVDRLTYEQYF.

This clone occurred a few times. This sequence joins TRBV15 and TRBJ1-2; 10 bases are a match to TRBD1. CDR1 is LNHNV and CDR2 is YYDKDF in the germline V gene (reference sequence). V dropped 4 bases and J dropped 4; count of bases not matched to a gene: 3. The CDR3 runs to 14 residues. The CDR3 DNA sequence: TGTGCCACCAGCATTAGGACAGGGGGCTATGGCTACACCTTC. It translates to CATSIRTGGYGYTF.

V is TRBV28 and J is TRBJ2-7, with D tentatively TRBD1 (5 bases). The CDR3 is made up of 14 amino acids. Germline loops: CDR1 MDHEN, CDR2 SYDVKM. Trimming shortened V by 3 bases and J by 0 bases, and 9 bases separated the two germline ends. CDR3 sequence (DNA): TGTGCCAGCAGTTTTTACAGGACCTCCTACGAGCAGTACTTC. Translated, it gives CASSFYRTSYEQYF.

The chain links TRBV12-3 or TRBV12-4 to TRBJ1-1; no definite D call. This CDR3 contains 11 residues. V was shortened by 3 bases and J by 8 bases, with 7 bases between the two germline ends. CDR3 amino acids: CASSLTLEAFF. CDR3 nucleotides: TGTGCCAGCAGTTTGACTCTGGAAGCTTTCTTT.

The V gene is TRBV4-1, the J gene TRBJ1-2; unclear D gene. The CDR3 covers 15 residues. Germline CDR1 is MGHRA and CDR2 is YSYEKL. The germline V and J ends were trimmed by 1 base and 5 bases, with 14 bases remaining between them. The CDR3 protein is CASSQAAGDGYGYTF. Here the CDR3 DNA reads TGCGCCAGCAGCCAAGCAGCGGGTGACGGGTATGGCTACACCTTC.

J is TRBJ1-4 and V is TRBV27; 7 bases are shared with TRBD1. The CDR3 length is 15 residues. Germline V gene data show CDR1 as MNHEY and CDR2 as SMNVEV (reference sequence). The J segment lost 7 bases and the V segment lost 1 base, leaving 6 bases of the junction unmatched. The CDR3 DNA sequence: TGTGCCAGCAGTTTATTAGCAGGGGGTCGTGAAAAACTGTTTTTT. This gives the protein CASSLLAGGREKLFF.

In this sample, this clone turned up a few times. A read error may account for a junction end that differs from germline. This chain connects TRBV7-7 to TRBJ2-1; the match to TRBD2 covers 7 bases. The germline CDR1 and CDR2 sequences are SSHAT and FNYEAQ (reference sequence). The CDR3 is 15 amino acids. The chain's CDR3 is CASSPGGPLDNEQFF. The CDR3 DNA follows: TGTGCTAGCAGCCCGGGGGGTCCTCTTGACAATGAGCAGTTCTTC.

The chain couples TRBV11-2 to TRBJ2-1; TRBD2 agrees at 11 bases. Per germline, CDR1 SGHAT and CDR2 FQNNGV. The length of the CDR3 is 18 residues. Trimming took 1 base from V and 3 from J; bases not matched to a gene: 8. CDR3 residues: CASSLGASGGSVYNEQFF. The CDR3, as DNA: TGTGCCAGCAGCTTAGGGGCTAGCGGGGGGTCAGTCTACAATGAGCAGTTCTTC.

This sequence joins TRBV7-2 and TRBJ1-1; 7 bases align to TRBD1. The length of the CDR3 is 17 residues. The V and J ends lost 5 bases and 2 bases, in that order; junction bases with no gene match: 14. Germline V gene sequence: CDR1 SGHTA, CDR2 FQGNSA. The DNA for the CDR3 is TGTGCCAGCAGCCCTCAACGGACAGGTGGGCTTAACACTGAAGCTTTCTTT. Amino acid sequence: CASSPQRTGGLNTEAFF. The whole variable domain, filled in from reference TRBV7-2 and TRBJ1-1, reads GAGVSQSPSNKVTEKGKDVELRCDPISGHTALYWYRQSLGQGLEFLIYFQGNSAPDKSGLPSDRFSAERTGGSVSTLTIQRTQQEDSAVYLCASSPQRTGGLNTEAFFGQGTRLTVV.

This chain connects TRBV4-3 to TRBJ2-3; 8 bases map to TRBD1. The CDR3 extends over 14 amino acids. Trimming removed 4 bases from V and 3 bases from J; junction bases left unmatched: 3. Germline V gene sequence: CDR1 LGHNA, CDR2 YSLEER. The CDR3, as DNA: TGCGCCAGCAGCCTCCGACAGGGGACAGATACGCAGTATTTT. Protein product: CASSLRQGTDTQYF.

The rearrangement uses TRBV7-2 and TRBJ2-2, with TRBD2 identical over 12 bases. The CDR3 has 17 residues. V lost 10 bases to trimming and J lost 4 bases; unmatched junction nucleotides: 13. The germline V gene has CDR1 SGHTA and CDR2 FQGNSA. The CDR3 DNA reads as TGTGCCACCATGACTAGCGGGGGCCTTGGGAGCACCGGGGAGCTGTTTTTT. Protein sequence: CATMTSGGLGSTGELFF.

The chain has TRBV6-5 and TRBJ1-1; D may be TRBD1 (6 bases). Per germline, CDR1 MNHEY and CDR2 SVGAGI. V lost 6 bases and J lost 6, with 17 bases in between. The CDR3 contains 14 residues. DNA of the CDR3: TGTGCCAGCAGCGAGGGTGACAGGCACTCTGAAGCTTTCTTT. Protein: CASSEGDRHSEAFF.

The chain employs TRBV7-9 and TRBJ1-2; D is uncertain. V was trimmed by 5 bases and J by 6 bases, leaving 10 bases between them. The CDR3 is 12 amino acids. The V gene's germline CDR1 is SEHNR and CDR2 FQNEAQ (reference sequence). The DNA for the CDR3 is TGTGCCAGCAGCCCGACCGGGGATGGCTACACCTTC. Translation: CASSPTGDGYTF.

This chain connects TRBV9 to TRBJ1-4; 8 bases match TRBD1. CDR3 length: 15 residues. The trim removed 0 bases at V and 5 bases at J, leaving 3 bases unmatched. The germline V gene has CDR1 SGDLS and CDR2 YYNGEE. CDR3 bases: TGTGCCAGCAGCGTAGCGGGACAGGTGAATGAAAAACTGTTTTTT. It is translated as CASSVAGQVNEKLFF. Together with reference TRBV9 and TRBJ1-4, the CDR3 gives the full variable domain: DSGVTQTPKHLITATGQRVTLRCSPRSGDLSVYWYQQSLDQGLQFLIQYYNGEERAKGNILERFSAQQFPDLHSELNLSSLELGDSALYFCASSVAGQVNEKLFFGSGTQLSVL.

The V and J genes are TRBV7-2 and TRBJ2-3; TRBD2 matches 7 bases. This CDR3 contains 15 residues. Per germline, CDR1 SGHTA and CDR2 FQGNSA. J was trimmed by 3 bases and V by 4 bases; bases with no gene match: 7. CDR3: CASSYQRGPTDTQYF. In DNA form, the CDR3 reads TGTGCCAGCAGCTACCAGCGGGGACCGACAGATACGCAGTATTTT.